Presented here are 14 T cell receptor beta chains from one specimen sequenced in a study of T cells after yellow fever vaccination. TCRdb recomputed calls from the 5' RACE reads with MiXCR, one row per CDR3 protein. The table has about 580,000 distinct CDR3 sequences, roughly a sixth seen once. The input for sequencing was PBMCs, taken around 5 days after the first yellow fever vaccination. These receptor sequences come from a man aged 18 to 30 who received the YFV17D yellow fever vaccine.

This clonotype was seen a few times. The V and J genes are TRBV10-3 and TRBJ1-1; TRBD1 is a possible D gene (5 bases). This CDR3 is built from 14 residues. Trimming removed 2 bases from V and 1 base from J, with 8 bases in between. Germline V CDR1 and CDR2: ENHRY, SYGVKD. In nucleotides, the CDR3 is TGTGCCATCAGTGAGCCTACAGGGAACACTGAAGCTTTCTTT. It yields the protein CAISEPTGNTEAFF.

There are a few counts of this clonotype. The chain employs TRBV3-1 and TRBJ2-2, with TRBD1 identical over 7 bases. This CDR3 comprises 14 residues. Per germline, CDR1 LGHDT and CDR2 YNNKEL (reference sequence). The trim removed 8 bases at V and 3 bases at J, leaving 6 bases unmatched. Written as DNA, the CDR3 is TGTGCCAGCGCGCAGGGGGAGCACACCGGGGAGCTGTTTTTT. It yields the protein CASAQGEHTGELFF.

The chain couples TRBV19 to TRBJ2-1; the match to TRBD2 covers 9 bases. The CDR3 runs 17 residues. The J segment lost 8 bases and the V segment lost 4 bases, leaving 15 bases of the junction unmatched. The germline CDR1 and CDR2 sequences are LNHDA and SQIVND (reference sequence). CDR3 nucleotides: TGTGCCAGTAGTACCCCCCCTCTAGCGGGGCCCAGTGATGAGCAGTTCTTC. This codes for CASSTPPLAGPSDEQFF.

This clonotype was detected a few times. CDR3 in amino acids: CASSQGTGGKNIQYF. The CDR3 DNA is TGTGCCAGCAGCCAAGGGACGGGGGGCAAAAACATTCAGTACTTC. The V and J genes are TRBV4-2 and TRBJ2-4; TRBD2 matches at 7 bases. The CDR3 spans 15 residues. V lost 1 base and J lost 3; bases outside the gene matches: 3. The germline V gene encodes CDR1 LGHNA and CDR2 YNFKEQ.

This chain joins TRBV5-1 and TRBJ2-2; D unclear. The V end lost 4 bases, the J end lost 4 bases, and 14 bases lay between the germline ends. CDR1 SGHRS and CDR2 YFSETQ come from the germline V gene. The CDR3 consists of 15 residues. CDR3 in amino acids: CASSRPNPSTGELFF. The CDR3 coding sequence is TGCGCCAGCAGCCGCCCTAACCCTTCCACCGGGGAGCTGTTTTTT. The variable domain in full, completed from reference TRBV5-1 and TRBJ2-2, reads KAGVTQTPRYLIKTRGQQVTLSCSPISGHRSVSWYQQTPGQGLQFLFEYFSETQRNKGNFPGRFSGRQFSNSRSEMNVSTLELGDSALYLCASSRPNPSTGELFFGEGSRLTVL.

This sequence joins TRBV5-5 and TRBJ2-1; possibly TRBD2 for D (7 bases). Germline loops: CDR1 SGHKS, CDR2 YYEKEE (reference sequence). V was pared by 4 bases and J by 9 bases, with 14 bases between. The CDR3 contains 13 residues. The CDR3 DNA sequence: TGTGCCAGCAGCAAGGACGGGGGGCTTGAGCAGTTCTTC. It yields the protein CASSKDGGLEQFF.

This clonotype was picked up a small number of times. The CDR3 is CASSSNTGKETQYF. As DNA, the CDR3 is TGCGCCAGCAGCTCGAATACAGGGAAGGAGACCCAGTACTTC. The rearrangement uses TRBV5-1 and TRBJ2-5, with D possibly matching TRBD1 (6 bases). The CDR3 extends over 14 amino acids. CDR1 is SGHRS and CDR2 is YFSETQ in the germline V gene. V was trimmed by 3 bases and J by 5 bases, leaving 14 bases between them.

The chain recombines TRBV5-4 with TRBJ2-2; D unresolved. The germline V gene encodes CDR1 SGHNT and CDR2 YYREEE (reference sequence). Trimming shortened V by 4 bases and J by 6 bases, and 10 bases separated the two germline ends. This CDR3 is 13 amino acids long. CDR3 bases: TGTGCCAGCAGCGGGCTAGATCCCGGGGAGCTGTTTTTT. It yields the protein CASSGLDPGELFF.

The chain links TRBV12-3 or TRBV12-4 to TRBJ2-7, with TRBD2 identical over 11 bases. Germline trimming cut 2 bases from V and 3 bases from J; bases unmatched to any gene: 9. The CDR3 runs to 17 residues. The CDR3: CASSLRSRTSGHYEQYF. The CDR3 DNA is TGTGCCAGCAGTTTACGGTCTAGGACTAGCGGGCACTACGAGCAGTACTTC.

This chain connects TRBV4-3 to TRBJ2-3, with D unresolved. The CDR3 length is 18 residues. Trimming took off 1 base at V and 0 bases at J, with 17 bases between the two ends. Germline CDR1 reads LGHNA; CDR2 reads YSLEER. The CDR3 is CASSQGFRSLGSTDTQYF. The DNA for the CDR3 is TGCGCCAGCAGCCAAGGCTTCAGGTCTTTAGGTAGCACAGATACGCAGTATTTT.

The chain has TRBV6-5 and TRBJ1-1, with unresolved D. The germline CDR1 and CDR2 sequences are MNHEY and SVGAGI. Trimming stripped 4 bases from V and 3 bases from J, with 9 bases between. The CDR3 consists of 13 residues. This chain's CDR3 is CASSFRWDTEAFF. The CDR3 bases are TGTGCCAGCAGTTTTCGGTGGGACACTGAAGCTTTCTTT.

The genes are TRBV7-9 and TRBJ2-3; D perhaps matches TRBD1 (6 bases). The CDR3 contains 15 residues. Germline-derived CDR1 and CDR2 are SEHNR and FQNEAQ (reference sequence). Trimming took off 4 bases at V and 2 bases at J, with 13 bases between the two ends. The DNA for the CDR3 is TGTGCCAGCAGCTACAGACAGGTCCACACAGATACGCAGTATTTT. Amino acids: CASSYRQVHTDTQYF. The whole variable domain, remainder taken from reference TRBV7-9 and TRBJ2-3, is DTGVSQNPRHKITKRGQNVTFRCDPISEHNRLYWYRQTLGQGPEFLTYFQNEAQLEKSRLLSDRFSAERPKGSFSTLEIQRTEQGDSAMYLCASSYRQVHTDTQYFGPGTRLTVL.

This clonotype was seen more than once but under ten times. J is TRBJ1-3 and V is TRBV7-9; 9 nucleotides align to TRBD1. V dropped 5 bases and J dropped 3; count of bases not matched to a gene: 8. The CDR3 loop spans 16 amino acids. The germline V gene has CDR1 SEHNR and CDR2 FQNEAQ (reference sequence). DNA of the CDR3: TGTGCCAGCAGCACCCACGGACAGGGGTTTGGAAACACCATATATTTT. Translating gives CASSTHGQGFGNTIYF.

The chain employs TRBV25-1 and TRBJ1-1; no clear D. Trimming shortened V by 1 base and J by 3 bases, and 9 bases separated the two germline ends. The CDR3 extends over 14 amino acids. CDR1 and CDR2 (germline): MGHDK, SYGVNS. The CDR3 is CASSESASHTEAFF. CDR3 bases: TGTGCCAGCAGTGAATCCGCCTCTCACACTGAAGCTTTCTTT.